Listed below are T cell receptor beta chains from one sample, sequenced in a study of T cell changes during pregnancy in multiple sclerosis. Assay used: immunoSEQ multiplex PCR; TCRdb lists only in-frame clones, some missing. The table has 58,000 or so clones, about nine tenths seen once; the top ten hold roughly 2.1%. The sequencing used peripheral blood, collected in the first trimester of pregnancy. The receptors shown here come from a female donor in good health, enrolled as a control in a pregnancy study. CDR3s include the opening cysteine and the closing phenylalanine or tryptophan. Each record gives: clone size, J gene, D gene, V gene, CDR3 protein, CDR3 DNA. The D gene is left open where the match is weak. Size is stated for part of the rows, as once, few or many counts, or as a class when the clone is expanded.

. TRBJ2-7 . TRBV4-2 CASSQEVAGLVYEQYF TGTGCCAGCAGCCAAGAAGTTGCGGGGTTGGTCTACGAGCAGTACTTC
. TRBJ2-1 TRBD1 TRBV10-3 CAISESGPGGDTYNEQFF TGTGCCATCAGTGAGTCAGGGCCAGGGGGCGATACTTACAATGAGCAGTTCTTC
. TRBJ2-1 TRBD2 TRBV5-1 CASSLLAGPTYNEQFF TGCGCCAGCAGCTTGCTAGCGGGACCCACCTACAATGAGCAGTTCTTC
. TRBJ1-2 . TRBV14 CASSQDRGAVNYGYTF TGTGCCAGCAGCCAAGATCGCGGGGCTGTAAACTATGGCTACACCTTC
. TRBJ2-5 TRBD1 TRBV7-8 CASRQGGTETQYF TGTGCCAGCAGACAAGGGGGCACGGAGACCCAGTACTTC
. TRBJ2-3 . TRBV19 CASLVGGADTQYF TGTGCCAGCCTAGTCGGAGGGGCAGATACGCAGTATTTT
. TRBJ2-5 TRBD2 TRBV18 CASSPSGTQETQYF TGTGCCAGCTCACCAAGCGGGACTCAAGAGACCCAGTACTTC
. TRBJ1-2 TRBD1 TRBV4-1 CASSHPRTGPWDGYTF TGCGCCAGCAGCCATCCCAGGACAGGGCCCTGGGATGGCTACACCTTC
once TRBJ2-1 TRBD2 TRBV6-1 CASSEGAGGYNEQFF TGTGCCAGCAGTGAAGGGGCGGGGGGTTACAATGAGCAGTTCTTC
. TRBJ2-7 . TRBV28 CASIGGDLYEQYF TGTGCCAGCATCGGCGGTGACCTCTACGAGCAGTACTTC
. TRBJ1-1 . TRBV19 CASSLERVSGTEAFF TGTGCCAGTAGCCTTGAGAGGGTGTCGGGGACTGAAGCTTTCTTT
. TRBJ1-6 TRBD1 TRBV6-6 CASSSGTGTNSPLHF TGTGCCAGCAGTTCTGGGACAGGGACTAATTCACCCCTCCACTTT
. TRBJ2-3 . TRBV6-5 CASKVAVTLDTQYF TGTGCCAGCAAGGTGGCAGTGACTCTGGATACGCAGTATTTT
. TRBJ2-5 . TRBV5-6 CASSLGQQETQYF TGTGCCAGCAGCTTGGGCCAGCAAGAGACCCAGTACTTC
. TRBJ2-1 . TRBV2 CASSEVGRGNEQFF TGTGCCAGCAGTGAGGTCGGGAGAGGGAATGAGCAGTTCTTC
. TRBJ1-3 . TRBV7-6 CASSTFPKEKGNTIYF TGTGCCAGCAGCACTTTCCCTAAGGAGAAGGGAAACACCATATATTTT
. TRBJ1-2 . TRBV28 CASSSPGLASDGYTF TGTGCCAGCAGTTCACCCGGACTGGCGTCCGACGGCTACACCTTC
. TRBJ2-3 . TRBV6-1 CASSGWTDKDTQYF TGTGCCAGCAGTGGGTGGACAGACAAAGATACGCAGTATTTT
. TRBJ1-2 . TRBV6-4 CASSDVGAGYTF TGTGCCAGCAGTGACGTCGGTGCTGGCTACACCTTC
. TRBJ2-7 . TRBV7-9 CASSLGFGISLYEQYF TGTGCCAGCAGCTTAGGGTTCGGGATAAGTCTCTACGAGCAGTACTTC
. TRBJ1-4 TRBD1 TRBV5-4 CASSTGGATNEKLFF TGTGCCAGCAGCACAGGGGGTGCAACTAATGAAAAACTGTTTTTT
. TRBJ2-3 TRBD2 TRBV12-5 CASFSGDTDTQYF TGTGCTAGTTTCAGCGGGGACACAGATACGCAGTATTTT
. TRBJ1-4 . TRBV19 CASSIGQTNEKLFF TGTGCCAGTAGTATCGGACAGACGAATGAAAAACTGTTTTTT
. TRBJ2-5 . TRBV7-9 CASSPPDQETQYF TGTGCCAGCAGCCCACCGGACCAAGAGACCCAGTACTTC
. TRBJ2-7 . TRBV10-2 CASSDSYEQYF TGCGCCAGCAGTGACAGCTACGAGCAGTACTTC
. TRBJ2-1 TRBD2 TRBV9 CASSAFTSGRSYNEQFF TGTGCCAGCAGCGCGTTCACTAGCGGGAGATCTTACAATGAGCAGTTCTTC
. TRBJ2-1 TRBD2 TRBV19 CASSIGAGLGAYNEQFF TGTGCCAGTAGTATTGGGGCGGGACTAGGGGCCTACAATGAGCAGTTCTTC
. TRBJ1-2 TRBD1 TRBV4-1 CASSLGTGDGYTF TGCGCCAGCAGTCTCGGGACAGGGGATGGCTACACCTTC
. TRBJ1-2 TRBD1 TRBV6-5 CASSQGARGYTF TGTGCCAGCAGCCAGGGGGCGCGGGGCTACACCTTC
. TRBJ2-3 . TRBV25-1 CASSGDFYTDTQYF TGTGCCAGCAGTGGGGACTTTTACACAGATACGCAGTATTTT
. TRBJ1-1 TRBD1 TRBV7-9 CASSLRDSEAFF TGTGCCAGCAGCTTAAGGGACAGTGAAGCTTTCTTT
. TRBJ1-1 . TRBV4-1 CASSQPSAGTEAFF TGCGCCAGCAGCCAACCTTCCGCGGGCACTGAAGCTTTCTTT
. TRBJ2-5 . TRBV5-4 CASRLIGRQETQYF TGTGCCAGCCGCCTTATTGGCCGACAAGAGACCCAGTACTTC
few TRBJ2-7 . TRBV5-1 CASSLVPVQNEQYF TGCGCCAGCAGCTTGGTCCCCGTACAGAACGAGCAGTACTTC
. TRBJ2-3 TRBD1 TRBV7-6 CASSLGTGVADTQYF TGTGCCAGCAGCTTGGGGACAGGGGTAGCAGATACGCAGTATTTT
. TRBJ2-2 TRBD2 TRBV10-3 CAISEGLTSGRGAGELFF TGTGCCATCAGTGAGGGCCTGACTAGCGGGAGAGGAGCCGGGGAGCTGTTTTTT
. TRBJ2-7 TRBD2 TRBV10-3 CAISDNSGGEPYEQYF TGTGCCATCAGTGACAATAGCGGGGGCGAACCCTACGAGCAGTACTTC
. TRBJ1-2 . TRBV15 CATSRDQGYGYTF TGTGCCACCAGCAGAGACCAGGGCTATGGCTACACCTTC
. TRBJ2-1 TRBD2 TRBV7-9 CASSPWTSGSDEQFF TGTGCCAGCAGCCCCTGGACTAGCGGGAGCGATGAGCAGTTCTTC
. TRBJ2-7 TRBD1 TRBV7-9 CASSFPWTGINEQYF TGTGCCAGCAGCTTCCCGTGGACAGGGATCAACGAGCAGTACTTC
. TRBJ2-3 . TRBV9 CASSVAWGGSDTQYF TGTGCCAGCAGCGTAGCTTGGGGGGGCTCAGATACGCAGTATTTT
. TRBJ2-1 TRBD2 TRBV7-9 CASSSGGPLGPEQFF TGTGCCAGCAGCTCGGGGGGTCCTCTGGGCCCCGAGCAGTTCTTC
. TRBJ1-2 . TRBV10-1 CASIGDLPGYTF TGCGCCAGCATTGGAGACCTGCCTGGCTACACCTTC
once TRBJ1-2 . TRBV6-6 CASSYLTDGYTF TGTGCCAGCAGTTACCTTACAGATGGCTACACCTTC
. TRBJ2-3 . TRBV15 CATSRVPQGNSDTQYF TGTGCCACCAGCAGGGTACCACAGGGCAATTCAGATACGCAGTATTTT
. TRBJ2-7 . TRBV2 CAIKNNSYEQYF TGTGCCATTAAAAACAACTCCTACGAGCAGTACTTC
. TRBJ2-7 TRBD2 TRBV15 CATSSHFGTSGYEQYF TGTGCCACCAGCAGTCACTTTGGGACTAGCGGCTACGAGCAGTACTTC
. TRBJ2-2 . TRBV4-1 CASSLNTGELFF TGCGCCAGCAGCCTAAACACCGGGGAGCTGTTTTTT
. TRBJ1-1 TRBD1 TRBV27 CASRGGQGWTEAFF TGTGCCAGCAGGGGTGGACAGGGTTGGACTGAAGCTTTCTTT
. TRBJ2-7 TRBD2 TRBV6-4 CASSRLAGGLTEQYF TGTGCCAGCAGTAGACTAGCGGGAGGGCTAACCGAGCAGTACTTC
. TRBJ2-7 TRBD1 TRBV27 CASSSDRGREQYF TGTGCCAGCAGTTCGGACAGGGGGCGCGAGCAGTACTTC
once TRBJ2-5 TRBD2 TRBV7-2 CASRPPAGSLETQYF TGTGCCAGCAGACCCCCAGCGGGATCGCTAGAGACCCAGTACTTC
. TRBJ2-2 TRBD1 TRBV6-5 CASSFLEGAGGELFF TGTGCCAGCAGTTTTTTAGAGGGGGCTGGCGGGGAGCTGTTTTTT
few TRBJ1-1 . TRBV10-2 CASSAAWEAFF TGCGCCAGCAGTGCCGCGTGGGAAGCTTTCTTT
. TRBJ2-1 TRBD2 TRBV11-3 CASSPPGGGEQFF TGTGCCAGCAGCCCCCCCGGGGGGGGTGAGCAGTTCTTC
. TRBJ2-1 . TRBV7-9 CASSAGSSYNEQFF TGTGCCAGCAGCGCGGGGAGCTCCTACAATGAGCAGTTCTTC
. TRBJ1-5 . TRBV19 CASSANVPGTRNQPQHF TGTGCCAGTAGCGCTAACGTACCAGGGACACGCAATCAGCCCCAGCATTTT